Listed below are T cell receptor beta chains from one sample, sequenced in a study of CD8+CD57+ T cells in acquired aplastic anemia. TCRdb passed the reads through MiXCR, listing each CDR3 protein once. The sample lists 400,000 to 500,000 distinct CDR3 sequences, under 80% occurring once. Source material: sorted CD4+, CD8+, or CD8+CD57+ T cells (not recorded which) from PBMCs. The receptors were gathered from a human donor in good health, serving as a control. Both conserved end residues are part of each CDR3. A D gene is named only where the DNA matches it firmly. The size of a clone is reported for some rows only, either as once, few or many, or as a class for expanded clones.

d_call: TRBD1
j_call: TRBJ1-1
clone_size: .
v_call: TRBV9
cdr3_nt: TGTACCAGCAGCTTAAATGGGACAGACTATAATTCACTCTTT
cdr3_aa: CTSSLNGTDYNSLF

d_call: TRBD1
j_call: TRBJ2-7
clone_size: few
v_call: TRBV29-1
cdr3_nt: TGCAGCGTTGAAGGACAGGGTGGTTACGAGCAGTACTTC
cdr3_aa: CSVEGQGGYEQYF

d_call: .
j_call: TRBJ2-4
clone_size: .
v_call: TRBV7-2
cdr3_nt: TGTGCCAGCAGCAATGGAAGGCAAGCCAAAAACATTCAGTACTTC
cdr3_aa: CASSNGRQAKNIQYF

d_call: .
j_call: TRBJ1-1
clone_size: many
v_call: TRBV12-3/TRBV12-4
cdr3_nt: TGTGCCAGCAGTTTGTTAACAACGATGAACACTGAAGCTTTCTTT
cdr3_aa: CASSLLTTMNTEAFF

d_call: .
j_call: TRBJ1-6
clone_size: many
v_call: TRBV6-6
cdr3_nt: TGTGCCAGCAGTTCCTTTGGACAATCTAATTCACCCCTCCACTTT
cdr3_aa: CASSSFGQSNSPLHF

d_call: TRBD1
j_call: TRBJ1-1
clone_size: many
v_call: TRBV12-3/TRBV12-4
cdr3_nt: TGTGCCAGCAGGACAGGGAACTTGAACACTGAAGCTTTCTTT
cdr3_aa: CASRTGNLNTEAFF

d_call: .
j_call: TRBJ1-3
clone_size: .
v_call: TRBV7-9
cdr3_nt: .
cdr3_aa: CASSLPPGNTIYFYF

d_call: .
j_call: TRBJ2-3
clone_size: .
v_call: TRBV20-1
cdr3_nt: TGCAGTGCTAAGACTTTCAGCACAGATACGCAGTATTTT
cdr3_aa: CSAKTFSTDTQYF

d_call: .
j_call: TRBJ2-3
clone_size: .
v_call: TRBV9
cdr3_nt: TGTGCCAGCAGCCGAATGGGAGATACGCAGTATTTT
cdr3_aa: CASSRMGDTQYF

d_call: TRBD2
j_call: TRBJ2-1
clone_size: many
v_call: TRBV24-1
cdr3_nt: TGTGCCACCAGTCGTAGCGGGAACTCCTACAATGAGCAGTTCTTC
cdr3_aa: CATSRSGNSYNEQFF

d_call: TRBD1
j_call: TRBJ1-6
clone_size: many
v_call: TRBV20-1
cdr3_nt: TGCAGTGCTAGGGACAGGGCCAAACGAGATAATTCACCCCTCCACTTT
cdr3_aa: CSARDRAKRDNSPLHF

d_call: TRBD1
j_call: TRBJ2-1
clone_size: few
v_call: TRBV25-1
cdr3_nt: TGTGCCAGCAGTGAAGCAGGGGGTTCCTACAATGAGCAGTTCTTC
cdr3_aa: CASSEAGGSYNEQFF

d_call: .
j_call: TRBJ1-6
clone_size: .
v_call: TRBV7-2
cdr3_nt: TGTGCCAGCAGCTTAGATCTGGAAAGTTCACCCCCCCACTTT
cdr3_aa: CASSLDLESSPPHF

d_call: .
j_call: TRBJ1-5
clone_size: .
v_call: TRBV7-2
cdr3_nt: TGTGCCAGCAGCTTGGCGCAGTGGGAAGAGACCCAGCATTTT
cdr3_aa: CASSLAQWEETQHF

d_call: .
j_call: TRBJ2-3
clone_size: many
v_call: TRBV10-3
cdr3_nt: TGTGCCATTACGACCGGGGCCGGGAAAGGTACGCAGTATTTT
cdr3_aa: CAITTGAGKGTQYF

d_call: .
j_call: TRBJ1-1
clone_size: .
v_call: TRBV7-2
cdr3_nt: TGTGCCAGCAGCCCTTACCCCTTTTCCAAGAACACTGAATTT
cdr3_aa: CASSPYPFSKNTEF

d_call: TRBD1
j_call: TRBJ2-7
clone_size: .
v_call: TRBV7-2
cdr3_nt: TGTGCCAGCAGCGTGGGACAGGGGGGCTCCTACGAGCAGTACTTC
cdr3_aa: CASSVGQGGSYEQYF

d_call: .
j_call: TRBJ2-7
clone_size: .
v_call: TRBV7-2
cdr3_nt: TGTGCCAGCAGCCCAAATGGCCGCGAGACGTACTTC
cdr3_aa: CASSPNGRETYF

d_call: .
j_call: TRBJ2-7
clone_size: .
v_call: TRBV7-3
cdr3_nt: TGTGCCAGCAGCGTAGACGAGCAGTACTTC
cdr3_aa: CASSVDEQYF

d_call: TRBD2
j_call: TRBJ2-3
clone_size: .
v_call: TRBV12-3/TRBV12-4
cdr3_nt: TGTGCCACCAGCCCGACTAGCGGGAACACAGATACGCAGTATTTT
cdr3_aa: CATSPTSGNTDTQYF

d_call: .
j_call: TRBJ1-2
clone_size: many
v_call: TRBV5-8
cdr3_nt: TGTGCCAGCAGCTTGGACCCATCGGCGTCCTATGGCTACACCTTC
cdr3_aa: CASSLDPSASYGYTF

d_call: .
j_call: TRBJ2-7
clone_size: .
v_call: TRBV20-1
cdr3_nt: TGCAGTGCTCCCAAGACTCGCAGTGCCGAGTACTTC
cdr3_aa: CSAPKTRSAEYF

d_call: .
j_call: TRBJ2-1
clone_size: .
v_call: TRBV15
cdr3_nt: TGTGCCACCAGCAGAGACGTGGACGGCAATGAGCAGTTCTTC
cdr3_aa: CATSRDVDGNEQFF

d_call: .
j_call: TRBJ2-7
clone_size: many
v_call: TRBV29-1
cdr3_nt: TGCAGCGTTGGGATTTCCTACGAGCAGTACTTC
cdr3_aa: CSVGISYEQYF

d_call: .
j_call: TRBJ2-5
clone_size: .
v_call: TRBV7-6
cdr3_nt: TGTGCCAGCAGCGCCGGGACGGGCTGTGTCCGGGAGACCCAGTACTTC
cdr3_aa: CASSAGTGCVRETQYF

d_call: .
j_call: TRBJ2-7
clone_size: .
v_call: TRBV7-3
cdr3_nt: TGTGCCAGTAGCCCGCCGGGAGAGGGGACACACGAGCAGTACTTC
cdr3_aa: CASSPPGEGTHEQYF

d_call: TRBD2
j_call: TRBJ2-5
clone_size: .
v_call: TRBV6-4
cdr3_nt: TGTGCCAGCAGCTTGGCAGGGCTAGCGGGGGAGACCCAGTACTTC
cdr3_aa: CASSLAGLAGETQYF

d_call: .
j_call: TRBJ1-4
clone_size: many
v_call: TRBV6-5
cdr3_nt: TGTGCCAGCAGTTACTTCCCGAATGAAAAACTGTTTTTT
cdr3_aa: CASSYFPNEKLFF

d_call: .
j_call: TRBJ2-7
clone_size: once
v_call: TRBV5-5
cdr3_nt: TGCGCCAGCAGCCCCCTGGGTGAACTGAACTACGAGCAGTACTTC
cdr3_aa: CASSPLGELNYEQYF